This T cell receptor beta chain emerged from a study of CD8+CD57+ T cells in acquired aplastic anemia. Study-wide background: In CD4+ cells, healthy donors produced an average of approximately 11 million reads.

Template material for TCR beta VDJ and CDR3 profiling consisted of genomic DNA. TCRdb re-called the reads with MiXCR, one entry per CDR3 protein. The sample contains some 410,000 distinct CDR3 sequences, 65% to 75% of which appear only once. This clonotype was picked up one time. The V and J ends lost 0 bases and 2 bases respectively, with 8 bases between them. This CDR3 spans 14 amino acids. The germline gives CDR1 LGHNA, CDR2 YSLEER. The V gene is TRBV4-3, the J gene TRBJ2-7; D is perhaps TRBD1 or TRBD2 (5 bases each). Sequencing was carried out using sorted CD4+, CD8+, or CD8+CD57+ T cells (not recorded which) from PBMCs. The TCR sequence derives from a human donor in good health, serving as a control. CDR3 sequence (DNA): TGCGCCAGCAGCCAAGAAGAGGGACCCTACGAGCAGTACTTC. It specifies CASSQEEGPYEQYF.